These T cell receptor beta chains were read from a single sample in a study of CD8 T cells in ankylosing spondylitis. TCRdb passed the 5' RACE reads through MiXCR, listing each CDR3 protein once. The top ten hold approximately 6.3% of the sample, which has around 230,000 distinct CDR3 sequences, 7.5% to 9% seen once. The sequencing input was blood, either unsorted or a sorted T cell fraction (not recorded which). These receptor sequences come from a male donor with ankylosing spondylitis or in good health (not recorded which). CDR3s leave out the opening cysteine and the closing phenylalanine or tryptophan. Expanded clones are given a class, and other clones once, few, many or no size at all.

many | TRBV12-3/TRBV12-4 | ASSLRGGGAYNEQF
many | TRBV15 | ATNRELANYGYT
many | TRBV20-1 | SAGDRGSEAF
many | TRBV27 | ASSLDGRFYNEQF
- | TRBV7-2 | ASSPRTGRGADTQY
many | TRBV5-4 | ASSHREGYEQY
few | TRBV7-8 | ASSFMGGETQY
many | TRBV20-1 | SAASLGQGWYEQY
many | TRBV9 | ASSRAGTQISTDTQY
many | TRBV6-2/TRBV6-3 | ASSYRGADTQY
- | TRBV6-2/TRBV6-3 | ASSYFREAPYNEQF
few | TRBV25-1 | ASSELSSDRGYEQY
few | TRBV7-2 | ASSSNIRGGYGYT
few | TRBV4-2 | ASSQEPGIPGELF
many | TRBV10-3 | AISETGGYEQY
many | TRBV7-9 | ASSLRTGQGVGAF
many | TRBV4-2 | ASSQEWDSYQPQH
many | TRBV5-1 | ASSFTGSIGNEQF
many | TRBV27 | ASSLSPRGNYGYT
many | TRBV20-1 | SVSQGGQGAGGYT
few | TRBV20-1 | SARGLGLAGYSGDTQY
- | TRBV18 | ASSPQRAYEQY
few | TRBV5-1 | ASSLTGTPGYYGYT
- | TRBV20-1 | SAVSGQTRPTDTQY
many | TRBV6-4 | ASSDGTPSSPLH
many | TRBV25-1 | ASSPTGFNQPQH
many | TRBV4-1 | ASSQGVGAWSEQF
many | TRBV5-1 | ASSFSGMNTEAF
few | TRBV20-1 | SAAGTGFYEQY
- | TRBV5-1 | ASRIDGGTPTDTQY
few | TRBV27 | ASRPGTTAHPLH
many | TRBV9 | ASSPPSNEKLF
many | TRBV5-1 | ASSSELPGQNTEAF
many | TRBV4-2 | ASSQDRLDRGHQETQY
- | TRBV4-2 | ASSQVQTYTPNEQF
many | TRBV5-1 | ASSLDGDSPLH
few | TRBV5-1 | ASSLGSGRNTEAF
- | TRBV5-1 | ASSLRTAANEKLF
many | TRBV2 | ASSEATGASYNEQF
many | TRBV20-1 | SAAPDRPFYNEQF
many | TRBV5-1 | ASSLRGAVTDTQY
many | TRBV30 | AWIRTGEGGYT
few | TRBV18 | ASSPPSGYEQY
many | TRBV18 | ASSRDTGMVTEAF
many | TRBV30 | AWSQGNNPYEQY